Detailed here is one T cell receptor (beta chain). Its matching antigen is unknown. Amounts of roughly 1-11 million cryopreserved PBMC were held in the samples before DNA extraction. This sample was included in a study of long-term antiretroviral therapy in people with HIV. The study, taken as a whole, reports: ART adherence, viral resistance and therapy changes went undocumented.

Researchers ran immunoSEQ v3.0 at survey level. The protocol was immunoSEQ multiplex PCR, while the TCRdb copy is restricted to in-frame clones and leaves out a portion. The data show about 36,000 clones, 75% to 90% seen once. Germline V gene data show CDR1 as ENHRY and CDR2 as SYGVKD. V was trimmed by 2 bases and J by 7 bases, leaving 18 bases between them. The CDR3 length is 16 residues. The material sequenced was unsorted PBMCs, taken 3.4 years after starting antiretroviral therapy. The chain has TRBV10-3 and TRBJ2-1, with D possibly being TRBD2 (5 bases). The clonotype originates from a man between 25 and 39 years old with HIV. CDR3 in amino acids: CAISEIQAAPLNEQFF. CDR3 nucleotides: TGTGCCATCAGTGAGATCCAAGCGGCGCCCCTTAATGAGCAGTTCTTC.